The clone carrying this T cell receptor (beta chain) was seen only once. What it recognizes is unknown. Generated by immunoSEQ multiplex PCR, the TCRdb table keeps only in-frame clones and is missing some. The sample consists of roughly 54,000 clones, around three quarters of them appearing once. The data are from a study of vaccination effects on CD4 cells after COVID-19. Before sequencing took place, the ViraFEST assay used viral peptide pools to expand antigen-specific CD4+ T cells. Cultured cells yielded isolated CD4+ T cells after about ten days. PCR showed that the person got SARS-CoV-2 infection at some point between March and December 2020. Half-medium replacement with IL-2 medium occurred on days 3 and 7. Study-level points and caveats: Marked clonal contraction was seen in infection- and vaccine-induced clones late after vaccination.

Here the sequenced sample was CD4+ T cells from PBMCs cultured with HIV peptides, taken before COVID-19 vaccination. As for subset: HIV-1 Nef peptide pool negative control/reference culture. The clonotype comes from a human donor who had a prior SARS-CoV-2 infection.

CDR3 DNA: TGTGCCAGCAGTTCATGGGGACAGAATTCACCCCTCCACTTT. The encoded protein is CASSSWGQNSPLHF. This chain connects TRBV27 to TRBJ1-6; 7 bases align to TRBD1. The CDR3 has 14 amino acids. V lost 4 bases, J lost 7 bases, and 4 bases stayed unmatched. Germline CDR1 is MNHEY and CDR2 is SMNVEV (reference sequence).